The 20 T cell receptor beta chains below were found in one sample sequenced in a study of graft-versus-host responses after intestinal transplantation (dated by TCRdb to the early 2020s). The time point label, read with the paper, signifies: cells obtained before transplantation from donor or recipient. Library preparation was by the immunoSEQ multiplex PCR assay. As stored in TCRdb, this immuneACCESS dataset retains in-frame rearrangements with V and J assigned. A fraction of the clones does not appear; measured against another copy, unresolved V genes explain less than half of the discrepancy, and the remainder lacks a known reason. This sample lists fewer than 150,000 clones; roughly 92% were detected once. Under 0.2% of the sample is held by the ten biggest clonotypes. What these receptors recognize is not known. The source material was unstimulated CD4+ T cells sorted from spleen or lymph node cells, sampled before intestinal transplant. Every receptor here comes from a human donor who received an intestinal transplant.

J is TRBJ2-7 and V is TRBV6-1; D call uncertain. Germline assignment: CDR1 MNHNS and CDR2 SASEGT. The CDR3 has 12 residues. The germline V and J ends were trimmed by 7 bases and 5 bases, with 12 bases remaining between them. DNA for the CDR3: TGTGCCAGCACGTCTAGTCCCAACGAGCAGTACTTC. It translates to CASTSSPNEQYF.

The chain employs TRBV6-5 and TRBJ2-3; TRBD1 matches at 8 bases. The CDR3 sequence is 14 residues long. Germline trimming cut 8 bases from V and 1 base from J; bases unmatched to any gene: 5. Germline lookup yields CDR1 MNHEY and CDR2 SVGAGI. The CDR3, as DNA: TGTGCCAGCGTCGGGACAGGCGGCACAGATACGCAGTATTTT. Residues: CASVGTGGTDTQYF.

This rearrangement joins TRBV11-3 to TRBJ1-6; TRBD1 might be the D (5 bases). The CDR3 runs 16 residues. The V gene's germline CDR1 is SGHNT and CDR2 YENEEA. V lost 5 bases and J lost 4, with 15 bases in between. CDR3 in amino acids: CASSLGWGDYNSPLHF. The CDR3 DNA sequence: TGTGCCAGCAGCCTAGGTTGGGGGGATTATAATTCACCCCTCCACTTT.

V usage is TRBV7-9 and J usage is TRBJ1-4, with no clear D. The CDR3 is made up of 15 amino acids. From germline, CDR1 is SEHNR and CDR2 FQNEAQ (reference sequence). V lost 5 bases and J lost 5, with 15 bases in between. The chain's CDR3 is CASSGQMGRNEKLFF. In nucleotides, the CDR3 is TGTGCCAGCAGCGGCCAAATGGGGAGAAATGAAAAACTGTTTTTT.

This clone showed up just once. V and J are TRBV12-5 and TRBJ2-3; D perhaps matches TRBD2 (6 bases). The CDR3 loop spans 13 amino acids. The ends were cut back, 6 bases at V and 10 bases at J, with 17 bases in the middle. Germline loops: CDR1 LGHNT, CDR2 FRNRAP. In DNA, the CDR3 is TGTGCTAGTGGCATCCCCGGGACTTTTCCGCAGTATTTT. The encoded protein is CASGIPGTFPQYF.

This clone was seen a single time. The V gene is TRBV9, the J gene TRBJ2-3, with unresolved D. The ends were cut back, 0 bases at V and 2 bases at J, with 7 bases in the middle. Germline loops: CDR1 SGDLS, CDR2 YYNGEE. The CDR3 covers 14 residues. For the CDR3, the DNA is TGTGCCAGCAGCGTAGTGGGAAACACAGATACGCAGTATTTT. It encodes CASSVVGNTDTQYF.

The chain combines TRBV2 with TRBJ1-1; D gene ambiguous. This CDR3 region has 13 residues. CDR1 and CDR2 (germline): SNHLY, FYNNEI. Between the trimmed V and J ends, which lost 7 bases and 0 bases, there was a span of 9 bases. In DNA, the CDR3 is TGTGCCAGCAACCCCGGGATGAACACTGAAGCTTTCTTT. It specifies CASNPGMNTEAFF. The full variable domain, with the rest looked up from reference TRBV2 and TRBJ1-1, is EPEVTQTPSHQVTQMGQEVILRCVPISNHLYFYWYRQILGQKVEFLVSFYNNEISEKSEIFDDQFSVERPDGSNFTLKIRSTKLEDSAMYFCASNPGMNTEAFFGQGTRLTVV.

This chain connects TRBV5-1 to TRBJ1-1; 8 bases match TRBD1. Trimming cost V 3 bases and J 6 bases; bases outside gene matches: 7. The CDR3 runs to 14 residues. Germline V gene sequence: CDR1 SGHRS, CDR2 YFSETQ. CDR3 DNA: TGCGCCAGCAGCTGGGGACAGGAGGCCGCTGAAGCTTTCTTT. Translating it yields CASSWGQEAAEAFF.

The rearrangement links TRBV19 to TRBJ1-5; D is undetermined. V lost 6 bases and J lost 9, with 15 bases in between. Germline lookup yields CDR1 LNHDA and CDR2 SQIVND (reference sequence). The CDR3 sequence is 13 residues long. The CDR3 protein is CASRTGGSLPQHF. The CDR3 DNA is TGTGCCAGTAGAACCGGAGGGTCCCTGCCCCAGCATTTT.

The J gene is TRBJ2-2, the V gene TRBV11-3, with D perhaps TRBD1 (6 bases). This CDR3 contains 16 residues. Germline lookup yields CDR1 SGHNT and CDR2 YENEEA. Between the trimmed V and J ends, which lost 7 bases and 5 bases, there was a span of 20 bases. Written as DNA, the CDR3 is TGTGCCAGCAACTTTTACAAGGGACATCTTACCGGGGAGCTGTTTTTT. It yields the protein CASNFYKGHLTGELFF.

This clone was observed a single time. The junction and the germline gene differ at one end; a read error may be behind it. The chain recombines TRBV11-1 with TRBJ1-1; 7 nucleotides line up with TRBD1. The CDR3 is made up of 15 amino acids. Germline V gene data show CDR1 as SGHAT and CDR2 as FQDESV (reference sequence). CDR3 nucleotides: TGTGCCAGCAGCTTATATCGGCAGGGGGACACTGAAGTTTTCTTT. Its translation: CASSLYRQGDTEVFF.

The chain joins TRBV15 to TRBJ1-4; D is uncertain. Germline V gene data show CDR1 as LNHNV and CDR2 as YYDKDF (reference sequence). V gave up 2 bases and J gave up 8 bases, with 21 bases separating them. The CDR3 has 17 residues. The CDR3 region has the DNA TGTGCCACCAGCAGATCCCACCTGGTTGGGAGGGAAGAAAAACTGTTTTTT. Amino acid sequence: CATSRSHLVGREEKLFF.

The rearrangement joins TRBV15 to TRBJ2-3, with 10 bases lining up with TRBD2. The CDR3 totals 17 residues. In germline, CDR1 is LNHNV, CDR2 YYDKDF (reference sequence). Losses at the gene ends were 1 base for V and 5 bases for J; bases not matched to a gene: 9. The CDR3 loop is CATSRAPSGGRGDTQYF. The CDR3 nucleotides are TGTGCCACCAGCAGAGCCCCTAGCGGGGGAAGGGGAGATACGCAGTATTTT.

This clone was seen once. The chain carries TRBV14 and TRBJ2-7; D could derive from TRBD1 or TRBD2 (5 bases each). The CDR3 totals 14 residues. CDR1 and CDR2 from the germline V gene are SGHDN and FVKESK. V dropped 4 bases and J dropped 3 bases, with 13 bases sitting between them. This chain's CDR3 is CASSPRDGIYEQYF. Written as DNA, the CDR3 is TGTGCCAGCAGCCCCCGGGACGGTATCTACGAGCAGTACTTC.

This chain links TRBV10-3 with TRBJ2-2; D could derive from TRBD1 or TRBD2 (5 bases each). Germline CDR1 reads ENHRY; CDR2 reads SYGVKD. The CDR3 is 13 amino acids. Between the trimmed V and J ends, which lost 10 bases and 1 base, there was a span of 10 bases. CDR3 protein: CATRGVNTGELFF. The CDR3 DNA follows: TGTGCCACCAGAGGGGTGAACACCGGGGAGCTGTTTTTT.

The CDR3 sequence: CAAAARNNQPQHF. CDR3 DNA: TGTGCCGCGGCAGCCAGAAACAATCAGCCCCAGCATTTT. The gene calls are TRBV6-5 and TRBJ1-5, with D unclear. The V and J ends lost 11 bases and 3 bases respectively, with 14 bases between them. Germline CDR1 is MNHEY and CDR2 is SVGAGI. The CDR3 length is 13 residues.

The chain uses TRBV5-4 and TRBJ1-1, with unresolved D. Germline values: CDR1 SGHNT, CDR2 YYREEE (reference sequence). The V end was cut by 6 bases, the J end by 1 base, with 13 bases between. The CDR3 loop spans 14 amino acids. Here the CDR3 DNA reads TGTGCCAGCACGGAAACCCGGGGGAACACTGAAGCTTTCTTT. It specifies CASTETRGNTEAFF.

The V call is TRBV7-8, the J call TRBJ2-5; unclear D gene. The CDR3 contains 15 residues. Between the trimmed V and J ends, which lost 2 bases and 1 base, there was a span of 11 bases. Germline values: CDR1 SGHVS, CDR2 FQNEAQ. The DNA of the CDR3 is TGTGCCAGCAGCTTAAAATTCCAGGCCCAAGAGACCCAGTACTTC. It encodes CASSLKFQAQETQYF. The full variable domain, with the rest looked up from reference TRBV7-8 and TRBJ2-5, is GAGVSQSPRYKVAKRGQDVALRCDPISGHVSLFWYQQALGQGPEFLTYFQNEAQLDKSGLPSDRFFAERPEGSVSTLKIQRTQQEDSAVYLCASSLKFQAQETQYFGPGTRLLVL.

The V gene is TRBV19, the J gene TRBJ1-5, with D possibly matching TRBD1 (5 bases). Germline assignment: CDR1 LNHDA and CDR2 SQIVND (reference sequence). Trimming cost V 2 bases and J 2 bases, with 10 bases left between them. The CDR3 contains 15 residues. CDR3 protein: CASSITGDRNQPQHF. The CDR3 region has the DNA TGTGCCAGTAGTATAACGGGGGATCGCAATCAGCCCCAGCATTTT.

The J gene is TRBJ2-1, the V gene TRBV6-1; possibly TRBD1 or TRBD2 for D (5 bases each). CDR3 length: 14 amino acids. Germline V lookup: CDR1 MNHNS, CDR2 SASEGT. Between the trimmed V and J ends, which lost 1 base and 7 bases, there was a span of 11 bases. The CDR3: CASSEVGDVNEQFF. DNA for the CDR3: TGTGCCAGCAGTGAAGTGGGGGATGTTAATGAGCAGTTCTTC.